This T cell receptor (beta chain) was profiled in a study of blood T cell repertoires in COVID-19. In germline, CDR1 is LNHDA, CDR2 SQIVND (reference sequence). The J segment lost 4 bases and the V segment lost 1 base, leaving 6 bases of the junction unmatched. The CDR3 sequence is 17 residues long. Original methodology: By means of reference gene primer amplification, nucleated cell counts were estimated. Assay: immunoSEQ multiplex PCR; the TCRdb copy retains only in-frame clones and omits some. V and J calls and clone size are given by that table; D and trimming were obtained from the DNA. The sample has about 240,000 clones, roughly 80% seen once.

Sequenced: peripheral blood. The V call is TRBV19, the J call TRBJ2-3, with 12 positions matching TRBD1. This receptor was obtained from a woman older than 75 with acute or convalescent COVID-19. The CDR3 is CASSIGIGTGGADTQYF. CDR3 sequence (DNA): TGTGCCAGTAGTATAGGGATAGGGACAGGGGGCGCAGATACGCAGTATTTT.